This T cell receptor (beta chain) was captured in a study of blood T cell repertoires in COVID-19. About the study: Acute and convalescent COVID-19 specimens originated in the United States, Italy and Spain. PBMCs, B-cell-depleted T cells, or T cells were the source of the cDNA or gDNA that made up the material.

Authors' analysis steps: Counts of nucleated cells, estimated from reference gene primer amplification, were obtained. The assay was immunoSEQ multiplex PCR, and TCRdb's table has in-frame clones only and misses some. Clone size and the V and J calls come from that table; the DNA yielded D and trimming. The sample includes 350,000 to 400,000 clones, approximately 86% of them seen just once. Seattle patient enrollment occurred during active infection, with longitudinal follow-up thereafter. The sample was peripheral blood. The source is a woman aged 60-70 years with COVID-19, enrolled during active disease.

CDR3 nucleotides: TGTGCCAGCAGCCCGGGACAGGGAATTTCACCCCTCCACTTT. This encodes CASSPGQGISPLHF. The V and J genes are TRBV7-3 and TRBJ1-6; 9 nucleotides line up with TRBD1. CDR1 is SGHTA and CDR2 is FQGTGA in the germline V gene. The length of the CDR3 is 14 residues. The J segment lost 9 bases and the V segment lost 5 bases, leaving 5 bases of the junction unmatched.